This T cell receptor (beta chain) stems from a study of CD8 T cells in Susac syndrome. Sequencing of TCR beta was undertaken in CD8+ and CD4+ T cells derived from blood. Control patients had untreated stable or active relapsing-remitting multiple sclerosis by revised McDonald criteria. TEMRA cells were FACS-enriched, with CD8+ and CD4+ T cells isolated negatively. The RNA, about 0.45 to 1 ug, was put through reverse transcription using random hexamers. Each CDR3 protein is one row after TCRdb ran MiXCR on the immunoSEQ multiplex PCR reads. The sample records about 140,000 distinct CDR3 sequences, 85% to 95% being singletons. In germline, CDR1 is SGDLS, CDR2 YYNGEE. This CDR3 spans 15 amino acids. Trimming removed 3 bases from V and 0 bases from J, with 10 bases in between.

The chain joins TRBV9 to TRBJ2-4; D may be TRBD2 (6 bases). Sequencing was performed on CD4+ T cells from PBMCs. This receptor was identified in a human donor with multiple sclerosis. The CDR3 is CASSARAGAKNIQYF. In DNA, the CDR3 is TGTGCCAGCAGCGCAAGAGCGGGAGCCAAAAACATTCAGTACTTC.